This T cell receptor (beta chain) was recorded in a study of blood T cell repertoires in COVID-19. Germline lookup yields CDR1 MGHRA and CDR2 YSYEKL. CDR3 length: 12 residues. A Seattle source enrolled patients during active infection and followed them longitudinally. Some clones are missing from TCRdb's copy, which holds only in-frame ones; the method was immunoSEQ multiplex PCR. The repertoire holds some 60,000 clones, around 83% seen once, with approximately 20% in the top ten. With regard to this clone: A read error may produce the germline difference seen at one junction end.

The sequence derives from a man aged 25 to 45 with COVID-19, enrolled during active disease. The rearrangement joins TRBV4-1 to TRBJ1-2; D uncertain. The sequencing sample was made of peripheral blood. The CDR3 is CASSPEYSSLSF. The CDR3 nucleotides read TGCGCCAGCAGTCCAGAGTACAGCTCGTTGTCCTTC.